This T cell receptor (beta chain) appears in the sequencing data of a study of cytomegalovirus exposure and HLA in healthy donors. Study-level information: HLA-typed donors were the source of about 85 million unique TCRs, which an early data release held. General observations from the study: Most CMV-associated TCR beta chains were later found to appear HLA-restricted.

Everyone who donated was a healthy bone marrow donor. A note on this clone: Its specificity is not known.

With V trimmed by 5 bases and J by 2 bases, 6 bases remained unmatched. This CDR3 is 14 amino acids long. Germline CDR1 reads MDHEN; CDR2 reads SYDVKM. With 60 Vbeta and 13 Jbeta primers, the PCR was carried out. TCRdb keeps only in-frame clones here, not all; method: immunoSEQ multiplex PCR. The data contain about 120,000 clones, around 79% of them singletons. The clonotype comes from a woman under 40 in good health and CMV-seropositive. The sequencing sample was made of PBMCs. This rearrangement joins TRBV28 to TRBJ2-7; TRBD1 matches 7 bases. CDR3 residues: CASSTGQPTYEQYF. The CDR3 DNA is TGTGCCAGCAGTACGGGACAGCCGACCTACGAGCAGTACTTC.